This entry lists 9 T cell receptor beta chains sequenced from one sample in a study of blood T cell repertoires in COVID-19. Sequencing used immunoSEQ multiplex PCR; TCRdb keeps in-frame clones, though not all of them. Of 150,000 or so clones listed, approximately 91% were seen once; the top ten hold about 2.3%. Sequenced: peripheral blood. The source is a man between 18 and 29 years old with acute or convalescent COVID-19.

The chain is built from TRBV4-2 and TRBJ1-4, with D hard to call. CDR3 length: 16 amino acids. V was cut by 4 bases and J by 0 bases, with 12 bases left in between. CDR1 and CDR2 (germline): LGHNA, YNFKEQ. CDR3 in amino acids: CASSPNGPTTNEKLFF. In DNA form, the CDR3 reads TGTGCCAGCAGCCCGAATGGGCCAACAACTAATGAAAAACTGTTTTTT.

The rearrangement uses TRBV29-1 and TRBJ1-4; D perhaps matches TRBD1 (5 bases). The CDR3 length is 12 residues. Germline lookup yields CDR1 SQVTM and CDR2 ANQGSEA. V was pared by 4 bases and J by 6 bases, with 9 bases between. The CDR3 region has the DNA TGCAGCGTTGTCAGGGAGGATGAAAAACTGTTTTTT. Translating it yields CSVVREDEKLFF.

This clone was counted a single time. The chain joins TRBV9 to TRBJ2-3; D perhaps matches TRBD1 (6 bases). The V end was cut by 0 bases, the J end by 0 bases, with 14 bases between. The CDR3 extends over 17 amino acids. Per germline, CDR1 SGDLS and CDR2 YYNGEE. The CDR3 DNA sequence: TGTGCCAGCAGCGTAGCCGCGGCAGGGGCTAGCACAGATACGCAGTATTTT. This sequence encodes CASSVAAAGASTDTQYF.

DNA of the CDR3: TGTGCCAGCAGCTTAGCTAGCGGCGAAGCTTTCTTT. This sequence encodes CASSLASGEAFF. The chain uses TRBV7-9 and TRBJ1-1; D gene ambiguous. Germline V CDR1 and CDR2: SEHNR, FQNEAQ (reference sequence). The CDR3 length is 12 residues. Trimming took off 0 bases at V and 8 bases at J, with 7 bases between the two ends.

J is TRBJ2-7 and V is TRBV29-1; 13 nucleotides match TRBD2. The CDR3 is 14 residues long. V trimming: 7 bases; J trimming: 2 bases; junction bases outside the gene matches: 5. Per germline, CDR1 SQVTM and CDR2 ANQGSEA. The CDR3 spells CSGGTSGNPYEQYF. CDR3 in DNA: TGCAGCGGTGGGACTAGCGGGAACCCCTACGAGCAGTACTTC.

V gene TRBV6-5 combines with J gene TRBJ2-7; a possible D gene is TRBD2 (5 bases). Between the trimmed V and J ends, which lost 9 bases and 1 base, there was a span of 10 bases. CDR3 length: 12 amino acids. Germline loops: CDR1 MNHEY, CDR2 SVGAGI. The CDR3 DNA reads as TGTGCCAGTGTGGGAGTTTCCTACGAGCAGTACTTC. Translating gives CASVGVSYEQYF.

The rearrangement uses TRBV11-2 and TRBJ1-2, with D maybe TRBD1 (6 bases). Trimming took off 5 bases at V and 4 bases at J, with 17 bases between the two ends. The length of the CDR3 is 15 residues. CDR1 is SGHAT and CDR2 is FQNNGV in the germline V gene. The CDR3 bases are TGTGCCAGCAGCCCAGGACAGCCGGGGCTCTATGGCTACACCTTC. Translated, it gives CASSPGQPGLYGYTF.

The CDR3 nucleotides read TGTGCCAGCAGCCTGCGGACTAGCGGGACTTACAATGAGCAGTTCTTC. It yields the protein CASSLRTSGTYNEQFF. The chain carries TRBV7-9 and TRBJ2-1, with 12 bases matching TRBD2. V shed 5 bases, J shed 4 bases, and the junction held 6 bases outside the gene matches. This CDR3 spans 16 amino acids. The germline V gene has CDR1 SEHNR and CDR2 FQNEAQ (reference sequence).

The chain combines TRBV19 with TRBJ2-5; 11 bases match TRBD1. The CDR3 has 16 amino acids. Germline lookup yields CDR1 LNHDA and CDR2 SQIVND (reference sequence). Trimming took 6 bases from V and 2 from J; bases not matched to a gene: 8. The CDR3 spells CASSPSWDRGQETQYF. CDR3 in DNA: TGTGCCAGTAGCCCCTCGTGGGACAGGGGGCAAGAGACCCAGTACTTC.